The 7 T cell receptor beta chains below come from one sample, sequenced in a study of T cell changes during pregnancy in multiple sclerosis. Sequenced by immunoSEQ multiplex PCR; TCRdb stores in-frame clones only, minus some. The sample has 130,000 or so clones, around 95% seen once. The material sequenced was peripheral blood, taken after pregnancy. The receptor source for this set is a female donor with multiple sclerosis, enrolled in a pregnancy study.

The chain recombines TRBV7-9 with TRBJ2-1; tentatively, D is TRBD2 (6 bases). CDR3 length: 12 residues. The V gene's germline CDR1 is SEHNR and CDR2 FQNEAQ (reference sequence). V was pared by 1 base and J by 9 bases, with 7 bases between. The DNA of the CDR3 is TGTGCCAGCAGCTTAGGGGGAGGTGAGCAGTTCTTC. Amino acid sequence: CASSLGGGEQFF. Drawing the rest from reference TRBV7-9 and TRBJ2-1, the complete variable domain is DTGVSQNPRHKITKRGQNVTFRCDPISEHNRLYWYRQTLGQGPEFLTYFQNEAQLEKSRLLSDRFSAERPKGSFSTLEIQRTEQGDSAMYLCASSLGGGEQFFGPGTRLTVL.

The V and J genes are TRBV28 and TRBJ1-2, with a possible D match to TRBD1 (5 bases). The germline V and J ends were trimmed by 1 base and 3 bases, with 12 bases remaining between them. The germline V gene encodes CDR1 MDHEN and CDR2 SYDVKM. CDR3 length: 15 amino acids. The CDR3, as DNA: TGTGCCAGCAGTTTATCGGAACAGGCCTACTATGGCTACACCTTC. Protein: CASSLSEQAYYGYTF.

The gene calls are TRBV18 and TRBJ2-3, with TRBD1 matching over 9 bases. The V gene's germline CDR1 is KGHSH and CDR2 LQKENI. The CDR3 totals 16 residues. J lost 4 bases, V lost 5 bases, and 10 bases had no gene match. The CDR3 bases are TGTGCCAGCTCAAACTTGGGACAGGGCATTGCAGATACGCAGTATTTT. Its translation: CASSNLGQGIADTQYF.

V usage is TRBV10-3 and J usage is TRBJ2-7, with 10 bases that match TRBD1. V gave up 2 bases and J gave up 6 bases; unmatched junction bases: 7. This CDR3 has 15 amino acids. Germline-derived CDR1 and CDR2 are ENHRY and SYGVKD. The CDR3 here is CAISEPGQGFSEQYF. CDR3 in DNA: TGTGCCATCAGTGAGCCGGGACAGGGGTTCTCCGAGCAGTACTTC.

This sequence joins TRBV19 and TRBJ2-5, with 9 bases matching TRBD2. V trimming: 5 bases; J trimming: 4 bases; junction bases outside the gene matches: 14. The CDR3 contains 17 residues. Germline V gene sequence: CDR1 LNHDA, CDR2 SQIVND (reference sequence). Here the CDR3 DNA reads TGTGCCAGTAGTGCCTTCCACGCGCGGGAGGGCCGAGAGACCCAGTACTTC. This codes for CASSAFHAREGRETQYF.

This clone was seen only once. The chain joins TRBV28 to TRBJ2-7; the match to TRBD2 covers 11 bases. This CDR3 region has 17 residues. The germline gives CDR1 MDHEN, CDR2 SYDVKM. V trimming: 1 base; J trimming: 2 bases; junction bases outside the gene matches: 7. The CDR3 DNA sequence: TGTGCCAGCAGTTTATTAGGGACTAGCGGTTACCCCTACGAGCAGTACTTC. Encoded protein: CASSLLGTSGYPYEQYF.

V and J are TRBV4-3 and TRBJ2-1; maybe TRBD1 (5 bases). The V and J ends lost 2 bases and 3 bases respectively, with 11 bases between them. The CDR3 contains 15 residues. Germline lookup yields CDR1 LGHNA and CDR2 YSLEER. CDR3 amino acids: CASSQLRTNYNEQFF. DNA for the CDR3: TGCGCCAGCAGCCAACTGAGGACAAACTACAATGAGCAGTTCTTC.